Each of the 8 T cell receptor beta chains below was sequenced from the same sample in a study of identical twins. TCRdb fed the 5' RACE reads into MiXCR, producing one record per CDR3 protein. The sample yields 500,000 to 650,000 distinct CDR3 sequences, around 7.4% seen once. This same sample was also taken into another study, of yellow fever vaccine responses in identical twins.

The source material was PBMCs. These receptors all stem from a young woman in good health.

The chain joins TRBV6-5 to TRBJ1-6; TRBD1 is a possible D gene (6 bases). The CDR3 consists of 15 residues. The V end lost 5 bases, the J end lost 10 bases, and 18 bases lay between the germline ends. CDR1 and CDR2 (germline): MNHEY, SVGAGI. The CDR3 spells CASSTRTARGSPLHF. As DNA, the CDR3 is TGTGCCAGCAGTACTCGGACGGCGAGGGGGTCACCCCTCCACTTT.

This clonotype was detected many times. The chain recombines TRBV5-1 with TRBJ2-2; D call uncertain. This CDR3 has 13 residues. V was trimmed by 4 bases and J by 4 bases, leaving 8 bases between them. Germline lookup yields CDR1 SGHRS and CDR2 YFSETQ. In DNA, the CDR3 is TGCGCCAGCAGCCAATACTCCACCGGGGAGCTGTTTTTT. Translating it yields CASSQYSTGELFF. The full variable domain, with the rest looked up from reference TRBV5-1 and TRBJ2-2, is KAGVTQTPRYLIKTRGQQVTLSCSPISGHRSVSWYQQTPGQGLQFLFEYFSETQRNKGNFPGRFSGRQFSNSRSEMNVSTLELGDSALYLCASSQYSTGELFFGEGSRLTVL.

This chain's CDR3 is CSAPGQGPYEQYF. The CDR3, as DNA: TGCAGTGCCCCTGGACAGGGTCCCTACGAGCAGTACTTC. V gene TRBV20-1 combines with J gene TRBJ2-7, with 8 bases lining up with TRBD1. Germline trimming cut 6 bases from V and 2 bases from J; bases unmatched to any gene: 6. The CDR3 totals 13 residues. Germline-derived CDR1 and CDR2 are DFQATT and SNEGSKA (reference sequence).

The chain has TRBV20-1 and TRBJ2-1, with D possibly TRBD2 on 5 matching bases. The CDR3 totals 15 residues. The V gene lost 7 bases and the J gene lost 6 bases, with 22 bases spanning the gap. CDR1 DFQATT and CDR2 SNEGSKA come from the germline V gene (reference sequence). This CDR3 reads CSVPLTRRVPNEQFF. CDR3 sequence (DNA): TGCAGTGTCCCCTTAACTAGGAGAGTTCCCAATGAGCAGTTCTTC.

This clonotype was found a few times. The chain joins TRBV6-2 or TRBV6-3 to TRBJ2-7, with a weak D call TRBD2 (5 bases). V lost 4 bases, J lost 4 bases, and 20 bases lay in between. Germline V gives CDR1 MNHEY, CDR2 SVGEGT. The CDR3 covers 16 residues. CDR3 DNA: TGTGCCAGCAGTTCTCCTATCGGGGTTGAGTCGTACGAGCAGTACTTC. As protein: CASSSPIGVESYEQYF.

The chain joins TRBV12-3 or TRBV12-4 to TRBJ2-2; 8 positions agree with TRBD2. V trimming: 5 bases; J trimming: 1 base; junction bases outside the gene matches: 15. The CDR3 contains 19 residues. CDR3 sequence (DNA): TGTGCCAGCAGTATCCCCGGGGGGGTTTTTCGGGAGAACACCGGGGAGCTGTTTTTT. Its protein is CASSIPGGVFRENTGELFF.

This clonotype has more than one count but fewer than ten. The chain uses TRBV15 and TRBJ1-5; no firm D call. Germline V gives CDR1 LNHNV, CDR2 YYDKDF (reference sequence). The V end lost 0 bases, the J end lost 7 bases, and 19 bases lay between the germline ends. This CDR3 region has 17 residues. CDR3 residues: CATSRDNVAGSVQPQHF. Here the CDR3 DNA reads TGTGCCACCAGCAGAGATAATGTGGCGGGATCGGTCCAGCCCCAGCATTTT.

This rearrangement joins TRBV7-8 to TRBJ1-6, with 9 bases matching TRBD1. The CDR3 length is 16 residues. Germline CDR1 reads SGHVS; CDR2 reads FQNEAQ. The junction had 2 bases not matched to a gene; V was cut back by 4 bases and J by 1 base. The CDR3 sequence: CASSSDRGSYNSPLHF. The CDR3 region has the DNA TGTGCCAGCAGCTCGGACAGGGGTTCCTATAATTCACCCCTCCACTTT.